The sequence of this TCR beta chain was determined in a study of T-cell memory formation after mild COVID-19 (dated by TCRdb to the early 2020s). With respect to the entire study: TCR sequence clusters from the two donors were largely donor specific. In a couple of donors, T-cell clones that expanded and contracted after mild COVID-19 were tracked by sequencing TCRalpha and TCRbeta repertoires over time. The cohort comprised two young, previously healthy adult volunteers, one female and one male.

The paper's findings and limits, for the study overall: The study included only two mild cases, and larger cohorts that include severe cases with pre-infection samples were judged to be necessary. Contracting CD4+ clones appeared mostly in the CM and EM memory subsets, whereas CD8+ clones were enriched in EMRA. Some responding clones were detected in pre-infection memory, suggesting pre-existing cross-reactive memory T cells joined the SARS-CoV-2 response. SARS-CoV-2 specificity of the second-wave clones peaking on day 37 was not confirmed. Clones that contracted from day 15 to 85 showed balanced CD4/CD8 phenotypes, whereas a second wave of clones that expanded from day 15 to 37 leaned towards CD4+.

This clonotype was seen a few times. Its antigen is currently not known. There are no base qualities to consult, and no much larger clone falls within one base. Ficoll-Paque density gradient centrifugation was the method used to isolate PBMCs. Sequencing was carried out with an Illumina NovaSeq 6000. cDNA libraries for TCRalpha and TCRbeta were prepared by 5'RACE using constant-segment primers, with sample barcodes and unique molecular identifiers added. Trizol reagent was used to extract RNA from every sample. Libraries were amplified in two PCR steps, with a second sample barcode and Illumina TruSeq adapters added in the second step. Sequencing of the libraries was done on an Illumina NovaSeq, producing 2 x 150 bp paired-end reads. Concerning the study's data processing: The reads were demultiplexed and collapsed into UMI-guided consensus sequences using migec v1.2.7. With mixcr v2.1.11, UMI consensuses were aligned to TRA and TRB V and J templates and assembled into clonotypes. Clonotypes were classified as expanded or contracted when called significant by both edgeR and NoisET, with noise models trained on biological replicates. edgeR calls used a false discovery rate-adjusted p below 0.01 and a log2 fold-change threshold of 1. PCA with hierarchical clustering of max-normalized trajectories of the 1000 most abundant clonotypes was used as exploratory dynamics analysis. Separately sequenced CD4+ and CD8+ repertoires were used to assign the CD4 or CD8 phenotype of responding clones. TCRdb reprocessed the public reads (quality trimming at Q25 with fastp, clone calling with MiXCR) and kept in-frame beta chains. Rows with one shared CDR3 protein collapse into an entry with the most common genes and DNA. V and J calls and clone size were set by TCRdb, not the authors. The sample includes hundreds of thousands of distinct CDR3 sequences, with 20% to 25% observed a single time. The top ten hold around 20% of the sample.

From the cysteine up to the phenylalanine, the CDR3 has a length of 15 residues. This entry keeps only the CDR3 DNA: 45 bases, framed from base 1. CDR1 SGHTA and CDR2 FQGNSA were looked up in the germline V gene. V loses 5 bases of germline sequence and J loses 5 bases, and the interval between the two ends is 18 bases. Rearrangement joined TRBV7-2 to TRBJ2-5, with TRBD1 perhaps the D gene, on 7 matching bases. The clonotype was recovered from a man aged 18 to 30 who had mild COVID-19 (a few samples of this study predate the infection). The sample titles of this study are shuffled in the database, so cell type and time point are left out; the donor was told from shared clones. Material: PBMCs or a T cell subset sorted from them (not recorded which). The bases read TGTGCCAGCAGCCTCAGGGGGGCCGCGGGGGAGACCCAGTACTTC. The resulting protein is CASSLRGAAGETQYF.